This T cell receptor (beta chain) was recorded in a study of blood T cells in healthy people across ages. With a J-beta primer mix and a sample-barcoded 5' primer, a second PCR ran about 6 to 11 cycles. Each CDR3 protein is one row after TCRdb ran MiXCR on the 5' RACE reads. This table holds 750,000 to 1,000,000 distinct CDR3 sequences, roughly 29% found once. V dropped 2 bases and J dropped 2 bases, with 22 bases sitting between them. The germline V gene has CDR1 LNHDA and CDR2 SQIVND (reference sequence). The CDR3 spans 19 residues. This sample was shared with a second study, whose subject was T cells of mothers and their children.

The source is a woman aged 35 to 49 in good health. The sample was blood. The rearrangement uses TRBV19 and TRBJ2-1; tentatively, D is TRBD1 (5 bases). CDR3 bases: TGTGCCAGTAGTATAAACCCCCGACAGAGACTGGCCCCCTACAATGAGCAGTTCTTC. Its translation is CASSINPRQRLAPYNEQFF.